The subject of this entry is one T cell receptor (beta chain). Its target is unknown. The data were obtained in a study of Ad26.COV2.S vaccination and SARS-CoV-2 variants. For the study at large: As a participant in COV1001, the donor was in the Ad26.COV2.S trial arm. Participants got Ad26.COV2.S intramuscularly, once or twice 56 days apart. Study observations and caveats: Comparable non-spike TCR breadth was observed in vaccine and placebo recipients.

Germline V lookup: CDR1 SEHNR, CDR2 FQNEAQ (reference sequence). V gave up 1 base and J gave up 6 bases, with 1 base separating them. This CDR3 is 11 amino acids long. The treatment is: roughly 19 received Ad26.COV2.S at low or high dose, single or two shots; several received placebo; per-sample allocation not given. Sampling was done on day 63 after the first vaccine or placebo injection. Sequencing used immunoSEQ multiplex PCR; TCRdb keeps in-frame clones, though not all of them. The sample lists 400,000 to 450,000 clones, approximately 90% occurring once. The specimen was peripheral blood, collected in a trial of Ad26.COV2.S vaccine versus placebo. This TCR was sampled from a person aged 18-60 years who received the Ad26.COV2.S COVID-19 vaccine or a placebo. The chain uses TRBV7-9 and TRBJ2-1; D gene ambiguous. The CDR3 nucleotides are TGTGCCAGCAGCTTAGGCAATGAGCAGTTCTTC. Protein: CASSLGNEQFF.